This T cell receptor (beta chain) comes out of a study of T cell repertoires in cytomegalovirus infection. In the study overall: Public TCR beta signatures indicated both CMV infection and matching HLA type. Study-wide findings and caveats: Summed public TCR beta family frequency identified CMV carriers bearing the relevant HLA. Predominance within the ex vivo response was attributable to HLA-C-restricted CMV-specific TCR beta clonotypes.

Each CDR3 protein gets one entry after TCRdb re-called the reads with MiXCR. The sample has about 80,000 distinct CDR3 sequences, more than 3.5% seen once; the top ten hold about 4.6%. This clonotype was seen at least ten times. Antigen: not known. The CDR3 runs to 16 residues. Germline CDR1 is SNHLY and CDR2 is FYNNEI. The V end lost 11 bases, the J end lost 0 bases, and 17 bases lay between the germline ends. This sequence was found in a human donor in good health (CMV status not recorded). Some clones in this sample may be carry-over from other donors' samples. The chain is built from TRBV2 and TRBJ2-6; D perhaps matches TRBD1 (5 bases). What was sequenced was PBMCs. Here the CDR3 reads CACEEGANSGANVLTF. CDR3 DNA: TGTGCCTGCGAGGAAGGGGCAAACTCTGGGGCCAACGTCCTGACTTTC.